This TCR beta chain was observed in a study of CD8+CD57+ T cells in acquired aplastic anemia. Study overall: Sorting CD4+ and CD8+ cells gave DNA averaging roughly 3.5 ug.

Genomic DNA served as template for TCR beta VDJ and CDR3 profiling. A single record per CDR3 protein comes from TCRdb applying MiXCR to the reads. The profile covers around 150,000 distinct CDR3 sequences, with around half appearing a single time and about 2.6% taken by the ten largest. By flow cytometry, patients selected for sequencing had shown an expansion of CD8+CD57+ cells. With no exception, the patients had severe acquired aplastic anemia. Blood came from patients not yet given any therapy. Findings and caveats of the study: Controls did not differ significantly from patients in CD8+ Simpson's diversity.

The table lists this clonotype with a few counts. Its cognate antigen is unknown. CDR1 is SGHAT, CDR2 FQNNGV, per germline. The CDR3 is made up of 15 amino acids. Trimming took off 0 bases at V and 3 bases at J, with 6 bases between the two ends. Material for sequencing was sorted CD4+, CD8+, or CD8+CD57+ T cells (not recorded which) from PBMCs. The gene calls are TRBV11-2 and TRBJ1-6; no clear D. The receptor was isolated from a human donor with aplastic anemia. The CDR3 spells CASSLDSNYNSPLHF. The DNA of the CDR3 is TGTGCCAGCAGCTTAGATAGTAACTATAATTCACCCCTCCACTTT.